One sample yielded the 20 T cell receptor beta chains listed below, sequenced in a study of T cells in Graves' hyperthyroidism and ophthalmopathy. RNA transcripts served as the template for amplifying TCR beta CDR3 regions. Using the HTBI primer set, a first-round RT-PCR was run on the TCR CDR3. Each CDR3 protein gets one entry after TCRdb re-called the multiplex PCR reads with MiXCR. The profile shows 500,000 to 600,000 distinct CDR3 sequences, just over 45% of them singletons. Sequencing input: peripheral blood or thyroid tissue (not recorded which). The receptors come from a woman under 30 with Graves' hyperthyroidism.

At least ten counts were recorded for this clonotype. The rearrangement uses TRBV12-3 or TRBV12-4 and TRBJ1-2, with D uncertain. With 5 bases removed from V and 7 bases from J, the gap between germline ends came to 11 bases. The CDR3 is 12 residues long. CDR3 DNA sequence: TGTGCCAGCAGTGTCGACACCCGTGGCTACACCTTC. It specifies CASSVDTRGYTF.

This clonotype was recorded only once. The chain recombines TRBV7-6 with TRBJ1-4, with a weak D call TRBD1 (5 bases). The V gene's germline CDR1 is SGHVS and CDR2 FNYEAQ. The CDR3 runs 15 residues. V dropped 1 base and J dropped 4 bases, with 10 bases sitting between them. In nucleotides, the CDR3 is TGTGCCAGCAGCTTAGTACAGGCTTTTAATGAAAAACTGTTTTTT. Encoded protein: CASSLVQAFNEKLFF.

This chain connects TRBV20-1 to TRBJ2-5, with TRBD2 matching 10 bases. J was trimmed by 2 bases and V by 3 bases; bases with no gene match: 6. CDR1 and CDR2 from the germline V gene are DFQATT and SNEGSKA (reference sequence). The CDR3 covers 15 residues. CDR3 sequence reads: CSASGLADLQETQYF. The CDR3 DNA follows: TGCAGTGCTAGCGGACTAGCGGACCTTCAAGAGACCCAGTACTTC.

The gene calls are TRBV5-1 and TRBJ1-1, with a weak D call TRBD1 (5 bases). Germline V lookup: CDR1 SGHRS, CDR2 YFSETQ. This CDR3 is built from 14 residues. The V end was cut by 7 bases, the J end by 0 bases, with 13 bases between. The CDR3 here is CASGGDRLNTEAFF. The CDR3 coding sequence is TGCGCCAGCGGCGGGGACCGTCTGAACACTGAAGCTTTCTTT.

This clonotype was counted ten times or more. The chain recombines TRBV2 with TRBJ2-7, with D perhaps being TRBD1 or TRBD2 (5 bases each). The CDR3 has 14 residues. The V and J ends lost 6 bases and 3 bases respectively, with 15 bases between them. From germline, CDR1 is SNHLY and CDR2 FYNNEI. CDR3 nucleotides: TGTGCCAGCAGACCGGGACGGGGCTTCTACGAGCAGTACTTC. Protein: CASRPGRGFYEQYF.

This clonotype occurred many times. The CDR3 is CASSLARQPQHF. The DNA of the CDR3 is TGTGCCAGCAGCTTAGCGCGGCAGCCCCAGCATTTT. The V and J genes are TRBV7-9 and TRBJ1-5; D is ambiguous. CDR3 length equals 12 residues. Germline lookup yields CDR1 SEHNR and CDR2 FQNEAQ (reference sequence). V lost 0 bases and J 7 bases, leaving 4 bases between the germline ends.

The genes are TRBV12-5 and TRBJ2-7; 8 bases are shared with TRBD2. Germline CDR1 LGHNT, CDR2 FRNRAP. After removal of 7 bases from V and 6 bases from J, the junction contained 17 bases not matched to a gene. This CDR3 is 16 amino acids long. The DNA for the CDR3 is TGTGCTAGTGCTTCATCAATTGCCGGGACTAGGAGCGAGCAGTACTTC. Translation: CASASSIAGTRSEQYF.

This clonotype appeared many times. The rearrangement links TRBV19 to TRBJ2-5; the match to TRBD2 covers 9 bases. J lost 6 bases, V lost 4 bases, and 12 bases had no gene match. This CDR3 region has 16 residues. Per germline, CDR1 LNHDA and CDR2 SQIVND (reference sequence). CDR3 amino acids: CASSRRGSSGVKTQYF. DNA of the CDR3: TGTGCCAGTAGTAGGCGCGGTTCTAGCGGGGTGAAGACCCAGTACTTC.

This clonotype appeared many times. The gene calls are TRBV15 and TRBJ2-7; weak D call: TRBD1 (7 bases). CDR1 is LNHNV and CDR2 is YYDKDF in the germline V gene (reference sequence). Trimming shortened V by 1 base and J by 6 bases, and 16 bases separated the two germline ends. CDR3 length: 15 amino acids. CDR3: CATSRVQYRGGEQYF. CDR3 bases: TGTGCCACCAGCAGAGTCCAGTACAGGGGAGGCGAGCAGTACTTC.

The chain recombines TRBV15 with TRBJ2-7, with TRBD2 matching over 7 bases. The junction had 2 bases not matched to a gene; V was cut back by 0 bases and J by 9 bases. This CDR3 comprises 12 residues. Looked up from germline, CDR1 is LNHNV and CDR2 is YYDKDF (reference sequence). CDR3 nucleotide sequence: TGTGCCACCAGCAGAGACTGGGGGGGGCAGTACTTC. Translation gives CATSRDWGGQYF.

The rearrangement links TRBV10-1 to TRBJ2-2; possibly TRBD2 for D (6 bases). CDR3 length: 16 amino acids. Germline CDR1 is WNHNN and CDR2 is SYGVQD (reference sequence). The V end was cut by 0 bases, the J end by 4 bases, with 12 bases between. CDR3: CASSESPGEITGELFF. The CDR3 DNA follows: TGCGCCAGCAGTGAGTCTCCGGGGGAAATCACCGGGGAGCTGTTTTTT.

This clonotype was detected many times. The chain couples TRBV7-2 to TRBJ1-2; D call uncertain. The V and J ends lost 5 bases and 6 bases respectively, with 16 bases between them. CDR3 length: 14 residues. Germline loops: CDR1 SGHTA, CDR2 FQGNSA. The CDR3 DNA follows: TGTGCCAGCAGCCCCGATGGGGTCCCCCATGGCTACACCTTC. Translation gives CASSPDGVPHGYTF.

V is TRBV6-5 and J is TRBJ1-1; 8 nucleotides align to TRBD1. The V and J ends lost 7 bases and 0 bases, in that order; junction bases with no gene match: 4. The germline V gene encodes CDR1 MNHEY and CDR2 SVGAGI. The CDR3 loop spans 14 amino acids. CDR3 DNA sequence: TGTGCCAGCACCGAGGACAGGGTGAACACTGAAGCTTTCTTT. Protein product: CASTEDRVNTEAFF.

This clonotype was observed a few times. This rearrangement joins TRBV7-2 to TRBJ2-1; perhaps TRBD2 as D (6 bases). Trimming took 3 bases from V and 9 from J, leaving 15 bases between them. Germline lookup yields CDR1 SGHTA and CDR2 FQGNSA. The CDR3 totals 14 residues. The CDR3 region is CASSFPSERSEQFF. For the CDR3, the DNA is TGTGCCAGCAGCTTCCCTAGCGAGAGGAGTGAGCAGTTCTTC. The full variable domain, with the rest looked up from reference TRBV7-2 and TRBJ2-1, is GAGVSQSPSNKVTEKGKDVELRCDPISGHTALYWYRQSLGQGLEFLIYFQGNSAPDKSGLPSDRFSAERTGGSVSTLTIQRTQQEDSAVYLCASSFPSERSEQFFGPGTRLTVL.

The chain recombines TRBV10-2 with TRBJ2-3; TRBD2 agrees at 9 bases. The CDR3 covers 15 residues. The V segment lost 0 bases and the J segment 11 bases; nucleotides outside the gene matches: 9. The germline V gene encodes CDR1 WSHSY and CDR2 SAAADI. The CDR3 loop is CASSESVVAGVQQYF. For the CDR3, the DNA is TGCGCCAGCAGTGAGTCGGTGGTAGCGGGAGTACAGCAGTATTTT.

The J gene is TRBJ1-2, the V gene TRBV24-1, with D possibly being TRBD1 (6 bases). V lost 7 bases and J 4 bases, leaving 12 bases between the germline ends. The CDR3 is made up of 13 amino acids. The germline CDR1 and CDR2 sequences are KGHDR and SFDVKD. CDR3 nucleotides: TGTGCCACCAGCAGTGGACAGTTCTATGGCTACACCTTC. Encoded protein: CATSSGQFYGYTF.

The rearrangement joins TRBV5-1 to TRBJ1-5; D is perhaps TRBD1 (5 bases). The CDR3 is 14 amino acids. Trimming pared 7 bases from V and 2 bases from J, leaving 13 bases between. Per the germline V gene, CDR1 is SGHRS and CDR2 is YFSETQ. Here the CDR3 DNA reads TGCGCCAGCCCCGCCCGGGACGGCAATCAGCCCCAGCATTTT. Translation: CASPARDGNQPQHF.

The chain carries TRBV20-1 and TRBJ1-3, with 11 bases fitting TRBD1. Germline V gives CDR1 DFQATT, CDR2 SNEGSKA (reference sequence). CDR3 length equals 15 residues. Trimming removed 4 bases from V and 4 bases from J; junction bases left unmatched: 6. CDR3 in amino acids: CSAKADRGPGNTIYF. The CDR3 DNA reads TGCAGTGCTAAGGCGGACAGGGGGCCCGGAAACACCATATATTTT.

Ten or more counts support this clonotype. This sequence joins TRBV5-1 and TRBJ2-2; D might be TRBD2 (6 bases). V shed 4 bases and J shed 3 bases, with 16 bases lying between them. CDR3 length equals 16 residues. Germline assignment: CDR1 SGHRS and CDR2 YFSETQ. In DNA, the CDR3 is TGCGCCAGCAGCCTCGGGACTGTCGATGACACCGGGGAGCTGTTTTTT. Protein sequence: CASSLGTVDDTGELFF.

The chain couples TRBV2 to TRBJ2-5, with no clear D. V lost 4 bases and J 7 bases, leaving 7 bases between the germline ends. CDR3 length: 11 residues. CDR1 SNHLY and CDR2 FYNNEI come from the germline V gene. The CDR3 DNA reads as TGTGCCAGCAGTGGGGTTCGGACCCAGTACTTC. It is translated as CASSGVRTQYF.